This T cell receptor (beta chain) was retrieved from a study of regulatory T cells in long-lasting Graves disease. Findings and caveats of the study: Not thyroid tissue but only peripheral blood was studied. New patients shared 950 to 1,000 public clonotypes, fewer than the 2,500 to 3,500 shared by persistent patients.

Germline V gene lookup returns CDR1 SGHRS and CDR2 YFSETQ. The CDR3 runs to 15 residues. Time point of the sample: newly diagnosed GD, antithyroid drugs for less than 3 months. PBMC RNA served as the TCR library source. Those enrolled as patients came out of an endocrinology department in Xi'an, China. This clonotype has at least ten counts. Antigen: not known. The germline gene is not matched at one end of the junction; a read error may be the cause. Investigators prepared the TCR beta libraries by applying iRepertoire HTBI primers and Arm-PCR of CDR3 regions. In the original analysis: Across the samples, identification revealed just over 60 TRBV and more than 11 TRBJ segments. TCRdb ran MiXCR on the multiplex PCR reads and lists one entry per CDR3 protein. The V and J calls, along with clone size, are taken from TCRdb and not from the paper's own processing. The data contain about 310,000 distinct CDR3 sequences, 15% to 20% of them singletons.

The source of this sequence is a female donor with Graves disease. The sequencing here drew on peripheral blood mononuclear cells (PBMCs), taken at new diagnosis, from a patient treated with antithyroid drugs. This chain joins TRBV5-1 and TRBJ2-7; TRBD1 aligns across 9 bases. The CDR3 DNA is TGCGCCAGCAGCGGACGGGGACAGGGTTCCTCCGAGCAGTACTTC. Amino acids: CASSGRGQGSSEQYF.